Detailed here is one T cell receptor beta chain. No antigen is known for it. J gave up 4 bases and V 2 bases, and 7 bases lay outside the gene matches. The CDR3 has 15 residues. Germline V CDR1 and CDR2: DFQATT, SNEGSKA (reference sequence). The sample is drawn from a study of CD8 T cells in ankylosing spondylitis. General study findings and limits: A CD8+ phenotype characterized the disease-linked clones, which were relatively rare in peripheral blood. Reportedly, significant enrichment of disease-linked clones occurred in matched ankylosing spondylitis synovial fluid.

One entry per CDR3 protein results from TCRdb running MiXCR on the 5' RACE reads. Of 250,000 to 350,000 distinct CDR3 sequences in the sample, 15% to 20% were seen once. The clonotype was recovered from a male donor with ankylosing spondylitis or in good health (not recorded which). Source material: blood, either unsorted or a sorted T cell fraction (not recorded which). This chain joins TRBV20-1 and TRBJ1-4, with 7 bases that match TRBD1. CDR3 amino acids: CSARNRGQLNEKLFF. The CDR3 nucleotides are TGCAGTGCTAGAAATAGGGGACAGCTTAATGAAAAACTGTTTTTT.